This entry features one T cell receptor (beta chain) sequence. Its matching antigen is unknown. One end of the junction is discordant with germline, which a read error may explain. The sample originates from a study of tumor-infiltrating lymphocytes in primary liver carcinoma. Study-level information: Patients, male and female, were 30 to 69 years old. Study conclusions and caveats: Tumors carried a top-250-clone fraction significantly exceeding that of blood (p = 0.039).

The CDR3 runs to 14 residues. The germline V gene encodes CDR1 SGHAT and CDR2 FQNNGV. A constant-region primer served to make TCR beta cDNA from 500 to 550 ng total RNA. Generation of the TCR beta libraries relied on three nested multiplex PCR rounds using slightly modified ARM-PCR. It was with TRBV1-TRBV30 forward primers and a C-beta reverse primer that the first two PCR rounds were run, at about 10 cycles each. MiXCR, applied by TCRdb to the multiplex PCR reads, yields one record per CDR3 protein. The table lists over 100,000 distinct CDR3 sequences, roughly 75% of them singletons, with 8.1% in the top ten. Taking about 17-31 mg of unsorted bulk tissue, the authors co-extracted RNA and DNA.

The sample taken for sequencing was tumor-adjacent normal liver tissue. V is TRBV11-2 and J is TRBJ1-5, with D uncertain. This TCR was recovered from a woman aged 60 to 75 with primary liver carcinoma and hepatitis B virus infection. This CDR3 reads CTSILGWSNQPQHF. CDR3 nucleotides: TGTACCAGCATCTTAGGGTGGAGCAATCAGCCCCAGCATTTT.